This entry lists 27 T cell receptor beta chains sequenced from one sample in a study of blood T cell repertoires in COVID-19. TCRdb's table, derived via immunoSEQ multiplex PCR, lists solely in-frame clones and lacks some. There are roughly 100,000 clones in the sample; roughly 71% occur only once, and around 9.4% lies in the top ten. The sample consisted of peripheral blood. The receptors derive from a woman of 80 years or more with acute or convalescent COVID-19.

The rearrangement uses TRBV6-6 and TRBJ2-2, with 8 bases that match TRBD2. Trimming took 5 bases from V and 8 from J; bases not matched to a gene: 1. Looked up from germline, CDR1 is MNHNY and CDR2 is SVGAGI (reference sequence). There are 12 residues in the CDR3. The CDR3 sequence: CASSSGSGELFF. DNA for the CDR3: TGTGCCAGCAGTAGCGGGAGTGGGGAGCTGTTTTTT.

There are many counts of this clone. Here the CDR3 reads CASSLEAGEYNEQFF. CDR3 DNA sequence: TGTGCCAGCAGCTTGGAAGCGGGGGAGTACAATGAGCAGTTCTTC. The J gene is TRBJ2-1, the V gene TRBV5-4, with 8 bases fitting TRBD2. Germline V gives CDR1 SGHNT, CDR2 YYREEE (reference sequence). This CDR3 has 15 amino acids. V lost 0 bases to trimming and J lost 4 bases; unmatched junction nucleotides: 3.

The chain uses TRBV6-5 and TRBJ2-5, with 13 bases aligning to TRBD2. J lost 4 bases, V lost 6 bases, and 5 bases had no gene match. The CDR3 has 15 amino acids. Germline CDR1 is MNHEY and CDR2 is SVGAGI. The CDR3 loop is CASRTGTSGTETQYF. CDR3 nucleotide sequence: TGTGCCAGCAGGACCGGGACTAGCGGGACAGAGACCCAGTACTTC.

The genes are TRBV5-1 and TRBJ1-3; D unresolved. Germline assignment: CDR1 SGHRS and CDR2 YFSETQ. V dropped 0 bases and J dropped 0 bases, with 10 bases sitting between them. This CDR3 region has 16 residues. This CDR3 reads CASSLVPGGSGNTIYF. CDR3 coding DNA: TGCGCCAGCAGCTTGGTTCCCGGTGGCTCTGGAAACACCATATATTTT. Together with reference TRBV5-1 and TRBJ1-3, the CDR3 gives the full variable domain: KAGVTQTPRYLIKTRGQQVTLSCSPISGHRSVSWYQQTPGQGLQFLFEYFSETQRNKGNFPGRFSGRQFSNSRSEMNVSTLELGDSALYLCASSLVPGGSGNTIYFGEGSWLTVV.

The genes are TRBV19 and TRBJ1-5; D might be TRBD1 (5 bases). The ends were cut back, 3 bases at V and 2 bases at J, with 20 bases in the middle. The germline V gene encodes CDR1 LNHDA and CDR2 SQIVND (reference sequence). The CDR3 loop spans 18 amino acids. The CDR3 spells CASSIPGTSTGGNQPQHF. CDR3 DNA sequence: TGTGCCAGTAGTATCCCCGGGACTTCCACTGGGGGCAATCAGCCCCAGCATTTT. Full variable domain (rest looked up from reference TRBV19 and TRBJ1-5): DGGITQSPKYLFRKEGQNVTLSCEQNLNHDAMYWYRQDPGQGLRLIYYSQIVNDFQKGDIAEGYSVSREKKESFPLTVTSAQKNPTAFYLCASSIPGTSTGGNQPQHFGDGTRLSIL.

The chain has TRBV3-1 (or the pseudogene TRBV3-2) and TRBJ1-2; tentative D call: TRBD1 (6 bases). This CDR3 has 15 amino acids. Germline V gives CDR1 LGHDT, CDR2 YNNKEL (reference sequence). Trimming shortened V by 4 bases and J by 6 bases, and 18 bases separated the two germline ends. The CDR3 spells CASSPLDRRGDGYTF. In nucleotides, the CDR3 is TGTGCCAGCAGCCCCCTTGACAGGCGAGGGGATGGCTACACCTTC.

This clone was seen more than once but under ten times. The gene calls are TRBV10-3 and TRBJ1-5; the D is unclear. Germline lookup yields CDR1 ENHRY and CDR2 SYGVKD. Trimming took 2 bases from V and 5 from J, leaving 7 bases between them. This CDR3 region has 13 residues. CDR3 sequence reads: CAISEGRDQPQHF. CDR3 in DNA: TGTGCCATCAGTGAGGGGAGGGATCAGCCCCAGCATTTT.

J is TRBJ1-5 and V is TRBV27; 7 nucleotides agree with TRBD1. CDR1 and CDR2 from the germline V gene are MNHEY and SMNVEV (reference sequence). This CDR3 has 17 amino acids. After removal of 6 bases from V and 6 bases from J, the junction contained 17 bases not matched to a gene. The CDR3 nucleotides read TGTGCCAGCAGCTACCAGGCAGGGGGGCGAGCTGGTCAGCCCCAGCATTTT. This gives the protein CASSYQAGGRAGQPQHF.

The chain has TRBV7-2 and TRBJ2-3; TRBD1 matches 8 bases. CDR1 is SGHTA and CDR2 is FQGNSA in the germline V gene. V shed 5 bases and J 5 bases; nucleotides not matched to a gene: 9. The CDR3 totals 15 residues. CDR3 in amino acids: CASSGHRGKEDTQYF. CDR3 DNA sequence: TGTGCCAGCAGCGGCCACAGGGGGAAAGAAGATACGCAGTATTTT.

V is TRBV6-4 and J is TRBJ1-2; no firm D call. The CDR3 loop spans 16 amino acids. The V end lost 3 bases, the J end lost 5 bases, and 19 bases lay between the germline ends. The germline V gene has CDR1 MRHNA and CDR2 SNTAGT. CDR3 in amino acids: CASSEEYGSLPYGYTF. CDR3 coding DNA: TGTGCCAGCAGTGAGGAGTACGGCTCCCTACCTTATGGCTACACCTTC.

V is TRBV19 and J is TRBJ2-3; a possible D gene is TRBD2 (6 bases). Germline-derived CDR1 and CDR2 are LNHDA and SQIVND (reference sequence). V lost 3 bases and J lost 1, with 14 bases in between. This CDR3 has 16 residues. This CDR3 reads CASSILTGEGTDTQYF. CDR3 in DNA: TGTGCCAGTAGTATTTTAACGGGGGAGGGCACAGATACGCAGTATTTT.

The chain couples TRBV29-1 to TRBJ2-3; D perhaps matches TRBD2 (7 bases). The CDR3 sequence is 13 residues long. Germline CDR1 is SQVTM and CDR2 is ANQGSEA. V was clipped by 6 bases and J by 2 bases, with 12 bases between them. The CDR3 nucleotides are TGCAGCGTAGTAGGGGGGGACACAGATACGCAGTATTTT. Protein product: CSVVGGDTDTQYF.

This chain joins TRBV4-1 and TRBJ2-1; the D gene is possibly TRBD1 (5 bases). The CDR3 is made up of 16 amino acids. The V end lost 1 base, the J end lost 1 base, and 11 bases lay between the germline ends. In germline, CDR1 is MGHRA, CDR2 YSYEKL. CDR3 nucleotides: TGCGCCAGCAGCCAAGTATTGGGGCTATCCTACAATGAGCAGTTCTTC. It codes for CASSQVLGLSYNEQFF.

The rearrangement links TRBV3-1 (or the pseudogene TRBV3-2) to TRBJ2-3, with D possibly TRBD1 on 5 matching bases. This CDR3 has 13 residues. Germline CDR1 LGHDT, CDR2 YNNKEL (reference sequence). Trimming cost V 6 bases and J 1 base, with 8 bases left between them. The CDR3 reads CASSPTGTDTQYF. Written as DNA, the CDR3 is TGTGCCAGCAGTCCGACAGGCACAGATACGCAGTATTTT.

This rearrangement joins TRBV5-1 to TRBJ1-1; maybe TRBD1 (6 bases). V lost 7 bases and J 4 bases, leaving 23 bases between the germline ends. The germline gives CDR1 SGHRS, CDR2 YFSETQ. This CDR3 comprises 16 residues. The CDR3 loop reads CASYSGGRGEGTEAFF. The CDR3 region has the DNA TGCGCCAGCTATTCTGGGGGCAGGGGAGAGGGCACTGAAGCTTTCTTT. The full variable domain, in which reference TRBV5-1 and TRBJ1-1 provide the parts outside the CDR3, is KAGVTQTPRYLIKTRGQQVTLSCSPISGHRSVSWYQQTPGQGLQFLFEYFSETQRNKGNFPGRFSGRQFSNSRSEMNVSTLELGDSALYLCASYSGGRGEGTEAFFGQGTRLTVV.

This CDR3 is CSVATGVHQPQHF. The CDR3 nucleotides read TGCAGCGTCGCTACAGGGGTCCATCAGCCCCAGCATTTT. The chain employs TRBV29-1 and TRBJ1-5, with 7 bases matching TRBD1. The length of the CDR3 is 13 residues. Trimming cost V 6 bases and J 5 bases; bases outside gene matches: 7. Germline V gives CDR1 SQVTM, CDR2 ANQGSEA.

Comments on this clone: A read error may be the cause here, since a much bigger clone is one base away. The identical CDR3 is also encoded by other nucleotide sequences in the sample. The chain uses TRBV23-1 and TRBJ1-2, with D perhaps TRBD1 (6 bases). TRBV23-1 is annotated as an ORF whose role is uncertain. The V end was cut by 6 bases, the J end by 6 bases, with 20 bases between. The CDR3 is 15 residues long. As DNA, the CDR3 is TGCGCCAGCAGCCCCCCGACAGGACCTAAAAATGGCTACACCTTC. Protein: CASSPPTGPKNGYTF.

The chain employs TRBV6-2 or TRBV6-3 and TRBJ2-6, with D hard to call. The germline CDR1 and CDR2 sequences are MNHEY and SVGEGT. The V gene lost 4 bases and the J gene lost 0 bases, with 4 bases spanning the gap. The CDR3 sequence is 14 residues long. In nucleotides, the CDR3 is TGTGCCAGCAGTTCAGACTCTGGGGCCAACGTCCTGACTTTC. Protein sequence: CASSSDSGANVLTF.

This clone was observed a handful of times. Given a much more abundant clone one base away, this may be a read error. The CDR3 region has the DNA TGTGCCAGCAGTTCGGGACTAGCGGGATACGAGCAGTACTTC. Its translation: CASSSGLAGYEQYF. The chain links TRBV6-2 or TRBV6-3 to TRBJ2-7; 13 bases line up with TRBD2. Per the germline V gene, CDR1 is MNHEY and CDR2 is SVGEGT. CDR3 length: 14 amino acids. Trimming cost V 4 bases and J 4 bases; bases outside gene matches: 1.

V usage is TRBV4-3 and J usage is TRBJ2-5; TRBD2 agrees at 8 bases. The V segment lost 3 bases and the J segment 1 base; nucleotides outside the gene matches: 7. The CDR3 is made up of 16 amino acids. CDR1 LGHNA and CDR2 YSLEER come from the germline V gene. The CDR3 sequence: CASSQESGSTQETQYF. The CDR3 DNA reads TGCGCCAGCAGCCAGGAGAGCGGGAGTACCCAAGAGACCCAGTACTTC.

About this clone itself: This CDR3 is also generated by other DNA sequences in the sample. The V call is TRBV29-1, the J call TRBJ1-4, with 7 bases identical to TRBD1. This CDR3 is built from 12 residues. Germline-derived CDR1 and CDR2 are SQVTM and ANQGSEA. V shed 4 bases, J shed 8 bases, and the junction held 4 bases outside the gene matches. The CDR3 spells CSVGRQGEKLFF. DNA for the CDR3: TGCAGCGTTGGGAGACAGGGAGAAAAACTGTTTTTT.

The V and J genes are TRBV11-1 and TRBJ2-1; 8 bases align to TRBD2. The CDR3 loop spans 15 amino acids. After removal of 4 bases from V and 4 bases from J, the junction contained 6 bases not matched to a gene. Germline V lookup: CDR1 SGHAT, CDR2 FQDESV (reference sequence). Here the CDR3 reads CASSYSTGGYNEQFF. For the CDR3, the DNA is TGTGCCAGCAGCTACTCGACGGGGGGGTACAATGAGCAGTTCTTC.

The chain links TRBV28 to TRBJ1-1; D possibly corresponds to TRBD1 (6 bases). V was cut by 3 bases and J by 7 bases, with 21 bases left in between. Germline V gene lookup returns CDR1 MDHEN and CDR2 SYDVKM. The CDR3 extends over 16 amino acids. The CDR3 region has the DNA TGTGCCAGCAGTTTTTATACAGGGAGAGGGATATTTGAAGCTTTCTTT. Amino acid sequence: CASSFYTGRGIFEAFF. The whole variable domain, remainder taken from reference TRBV28 and TRBJ1-1, is DVKVTQSSRYLVKRTGEKVFLECVQDMDHENMFWYRQDPGLGLRLIYFSYDVKMKEKGDIPEGYSVSREKKERFSLILESASTNQTSMYLCASSFYTGRGIFEAFFGQGTRLTVV.

This clone occurred once. This chain links TRBV15 with TRBJ2-7; 9 nucleotides align to TRBD1. The CDR3 contains 14 residues. V shed 4 bases, J shed 2 bases, and the junction held 3 bases outside the gene matches. Germline V gene sequence: CDR1 LNHNV, CDR2 YYDKDF (reference sequence). This chain's CDR3 is CATSIGTGTYEQYF. The CDR3 DNA is TGTGCCACCAGCATCGGGACAGGGACCTACGAGCAGTACTTC.

This chain joins TRBV4-3 and TRBJ2-3, with D possibly matching TRBD2 (5 bases). Per germline, CDR1 LGHNA and CDR2 YSLEER. Trimming stripped 4 bases from V and 1 base from J, with 6 bases between. The CDR3 spans 13 residues. In DNA, the CDR3 is TGCGCCAGCAGCCCGCGGGGCACAGATACGCAGTATTTT. Residues: CASSPRGTDTQYF.

The chain has TRBV7-9 and TRBJ1-1; D gene uncertain. This CDR3 has 14 amino acids. Looked up from germline, CDR1 is SEHNR and CDR2 is FQNEAQ (reference sequence). V was cut by 3 bases and J by 0 bases, with 8 bases left in between. The CDR3 DNA sequence: TGTGCCAGCAGCTTGAGCAGGCTGAACACTGAAGCTTTCTTT. This codes for CASSLSRLNTEAFF.

CDR3 amino acids: CASSAGLAGRQETQYF. The CDR3 DNA sequence: TGTGCCAGCAGCGCCGGACTAGCGGGAAGACAAGAGACCCAGTACTTC. The chain links TRBV9 to TRBJ2-5; TRBD2 matches at 12 bases. Losses at the gene ends were 3 bases for V and 2 bases for J; bases not matched to a gene: 5. CDR3 length: 16 amino acids. Germline V gives CDR1 SGDLS, CDR2 YYNGEE.